This T cell receptor beta chain was captured by sequencing in a study of cytomegalovirus exposure and HLA in healthy donors. Study-level points and caveats: TCR beta V segments were, for the most part, productive about 90% or about 30% of the time in an earlier analysis.

In regard to this clone: Its antigen remains unknown.

The PCR employed 60 Vbeta primers together with 13 Jbeta primers. Sequencing used immunoSEQ multiplex PCR; TCRdb keeps in-frame clones, though not all of them. The sample has about 130,000 clones, approximately 80% seen once; the top ten hold approximately 10%. The germline gives CDR1 SNHLY, CDR2 FYNNEI. Trimming removed 5 bases from V and 6 bases from J; junction bases left unmatched: 9. CDR3 length: 15 residues. Among the donors, all were healthy bone marrow donors. The chain carries TRBV2 and TRBJ1-5, with 8 bases lining up with TRBD1. Sequenced sample: PBMCs. The receptor comes from a male donor in good health and CMV-seropositive. This CDR3 is CASSLTDRGGQPQHF. The CDR3 bases are TGTGCCAGCAGTTTGACCGACAGGGGAGGTCAGCCCCAGCATTTT.